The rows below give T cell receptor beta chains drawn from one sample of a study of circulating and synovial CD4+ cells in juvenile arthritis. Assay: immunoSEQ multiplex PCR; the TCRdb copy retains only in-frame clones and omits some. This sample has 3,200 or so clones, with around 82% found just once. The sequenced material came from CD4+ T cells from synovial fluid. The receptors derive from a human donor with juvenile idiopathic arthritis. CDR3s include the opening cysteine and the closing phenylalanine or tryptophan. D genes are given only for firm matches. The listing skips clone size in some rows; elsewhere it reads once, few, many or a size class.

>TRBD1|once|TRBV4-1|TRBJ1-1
CASSHPGQGHTEAFF
TGCGCCAGCAGCCACCCGGGACAGGGCCACACTGAAGCTTTCTTT
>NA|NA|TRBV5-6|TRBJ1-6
CASSLDRVKNSPLHF
TGTGCCAGCAGCTTGGACAGGGTTAAGAATTCACCCCTCCACTTT
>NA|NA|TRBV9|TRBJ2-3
CASSDREGAIDTQYF
TGTGCCAGCAGCGACCGGGAGGGGGCGATAGATACGCAGTATTTT
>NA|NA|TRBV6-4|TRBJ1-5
CASIQGNQPQHF
TGTGCCAGCATTCAGGGAAATCAGCCCCAGCATTTT
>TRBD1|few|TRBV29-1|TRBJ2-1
CSVGLGLGTVTYNEQFF
TGCAGCGTTGGGCTTGGCCTCGGGACAGTGACCTACAATGAGCAGTTCTTC
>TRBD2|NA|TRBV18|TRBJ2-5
CASSPHRGEQETQYF
TGTGCCAGCTCACCCCACCGGGGGGAGCAAGAGACCCAGTACTTC
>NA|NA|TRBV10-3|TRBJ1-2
CATAGGSNYGYTF
TGTGCCACCGCGGGGGGGTCAAATTATGGCTACACCTTC
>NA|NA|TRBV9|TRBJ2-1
CASSVDTGYNEQFF
TGTGCCAGCAGCGTAGACACAGGCTACAATGAGCAGTTCTTC
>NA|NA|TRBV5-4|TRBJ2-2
CASRVGGTNTGELFF
TGTGCCAGCAGAGTCGGCGGCACGAACACCGGGGAGCTGTTTTTT
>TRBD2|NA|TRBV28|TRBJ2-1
CASLRSGGYNEQFF
TGTGCCTCCCTGAGGAGCGGGGGGTACAATGAGCAGTTCTTC
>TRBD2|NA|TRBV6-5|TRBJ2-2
CASMTSTYTGELFF
TGTGCCAGCATGACTAGCACCTACACCGGGGAGCTGTTTTTT
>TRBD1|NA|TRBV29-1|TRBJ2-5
CSVGDRGETQYF
TGCAGCGTTGGGGACAGGGGTGAGACCCAGTACTTC
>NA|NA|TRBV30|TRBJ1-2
CAWSVQRTAPNYGYTF
TGTGCCTGGAGTGTACAACGGACAGCGCCCAACTATGGCTACACCTTC
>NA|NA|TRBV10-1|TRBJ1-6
CASTGGAYNSPLHF
TGCGCCAGTACGGGGGGGGCATATAATTCACCCCTCCACTTT
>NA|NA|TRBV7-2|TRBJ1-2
CASSLGDRPLYGYTF
TGTGCCAGCAGCTTAGGTGACAGGCCCCTTTATGGCTACACCTTC
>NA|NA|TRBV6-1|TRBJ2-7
CASRGLSYEQYF
TGTGCCAGCAGGGGACTCTCCTACGAGCAGTACTTC
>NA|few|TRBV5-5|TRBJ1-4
CASSPGGGTTNEKLFF
TGTGCCAGCAGCCCGGGGGGTGGGACAACTAATGAAAAACTGTTTTTT
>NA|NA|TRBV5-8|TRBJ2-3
CASIKHGADTQYF
TGTGCCAGCATCAAGCACGGTGCAGATACGCAGTATTTT
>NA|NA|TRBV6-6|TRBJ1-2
CASSLEGRDYGYTF
TGTGCCAGCAGTCTCGAAGGGAGGGACTATGGCTACACCTTC
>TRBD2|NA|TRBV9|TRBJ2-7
CASSVGPSGGLDEQYF
TGTGCCAGCAGCGTAGGGCCTAGCGGGGGGCTCGACGAGCAGTACTTC
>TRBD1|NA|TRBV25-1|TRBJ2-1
CASSRGGDRGRRRQFF
TGTGCCAGCAGTCGGGGGGGGGACAGGGGACGCCGCCGGCAGTTCTTC
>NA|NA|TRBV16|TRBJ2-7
CASSQDWGRSYEQYF
TGTGCCAGCAGCCAAGATTGGGGCCGATCCTACGAGCAGTACTTC
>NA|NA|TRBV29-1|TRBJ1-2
CSAFDRRGYTF
TGCAGCGCTTTTGATCGCCGGGGCTACACCTTC
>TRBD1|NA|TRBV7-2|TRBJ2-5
CASSFQTGGGETQYF
TGTGCCAGCAGCTTCCAGACAGGGGGAGGGGAGACCCAGTACTTC
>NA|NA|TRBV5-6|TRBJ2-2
CASSLSFLTGELFF
TGTGCCAGCAGCTTGAGCTTTCTCACCGGGGAGCTGTTTTTT
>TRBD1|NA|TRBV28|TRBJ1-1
CASSLGTAWEAFF
TGTGCCAGCAGTTTGGGGACAGCTTGGGAGGCTTTCTTT
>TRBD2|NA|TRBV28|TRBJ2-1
CASSRLASSYNEQFF
TGTGCCAGCAGCCGACTAGCGAGCTCCTACAATGAGCAGTTCTTC
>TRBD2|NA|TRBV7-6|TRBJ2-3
CASSPFSGGAADTQYF
TGTGCCAGCAGCCCGTTTAGCGGGGGGGCCGCAGATACGCAGTATTTT
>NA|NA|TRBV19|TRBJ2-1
CATKSRGNEQFF
TGTGCCACCAAGTCTAGGGGCAATGAGCAGTTCTTC
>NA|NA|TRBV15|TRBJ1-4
CATSRDAGADEKLFF
TGTGCCACCAGCAGAGACGCAGGGGCGGATGAAAAACTGTTTTTT
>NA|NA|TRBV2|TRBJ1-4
CASSGGDEKLFF
TGTGCCAGCAGTGGGGGGGACGAAAAACTGTTTTTT
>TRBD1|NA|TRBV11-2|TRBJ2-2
CASSLRGQAGELFF
TGTGCCAGCAGCTTAAGGGGGCAGGCCGGGGAGCTGTTTTTT
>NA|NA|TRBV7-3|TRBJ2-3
CASSEQLTDTQYF
TGTGCCAGCAGCGAACAGCTCACAGATACGCAGTATTTT
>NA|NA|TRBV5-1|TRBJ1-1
CASSLEPGMNTEAFF
TGCGCCAGCAGCTTGGAGCCAGGGATGAACACTGAAGCTTTCTTT
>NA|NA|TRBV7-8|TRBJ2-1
CASSGQVDSNEQFF
TGTGCCAGCAGCGGGCAAGTGGACAGCAACGAGCAGTTCTTC
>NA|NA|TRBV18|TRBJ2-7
CASSPRAESYEQYF
TGTGCCAGCTCACCACGGGCAGAATCCTACGAGCAGTACTTC
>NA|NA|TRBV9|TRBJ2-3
CASSAPGGGQGADTQYF
TGTGCCAGCAGCGCCCCAGGAGGGGGTCAGGGGGCAGATACGCAGTATTTT
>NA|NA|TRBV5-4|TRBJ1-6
CASSLGRGADNSPLHF
TGTGCCAGCAGCTTGGGAAGGGGCGCGGATAATTCACCCCTCCACTTT
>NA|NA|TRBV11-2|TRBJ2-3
CASSAQVSDTQYF
TGTGCCAGCAGCGCACAGGTCTCAGATACGCAGTATTTT
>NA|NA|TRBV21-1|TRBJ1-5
CARFHFPGQGSSQPQHF
TGTGCCCGATTCCACTTTCCCGGACAGGGTAGCAGTCAGCCCCAGCATTTT
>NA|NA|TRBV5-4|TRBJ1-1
CASSAVDRNTEAFF
TGTGCCAGCAGCGCCGTGGACAGGAACACTGAAGCTTTCTTT
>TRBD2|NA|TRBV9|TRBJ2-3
CASSPSGTSGGATDTQYF
TGTGCCAGCAGCCCCTCAGGGACTAGCGGGGGGGCCACGGATACGCAGTATTTT
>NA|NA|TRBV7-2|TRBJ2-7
CASSLGASLETEQYF
TGTGCCAGCAGCTTAGGGGCTAGCCTAGAGACCGAGCAGTACTTC
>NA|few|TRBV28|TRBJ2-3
CASSYNTDTQYF
TGTGCCAGCAGTTACAACACAGATACGCAGTATTTT
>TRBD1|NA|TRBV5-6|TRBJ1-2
CASSPAGTGYGYTF
TGTGCCAGCAGCCCTGCCGGGACAGGGTATGGCTACACCTTC
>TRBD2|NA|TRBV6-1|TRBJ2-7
CASSEVSGGPYEQYF
TGTGCCAGCAGTGAAGTGTCGGGAGGGCCTTATGAGCAGTACTTC
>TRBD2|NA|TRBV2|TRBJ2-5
CASSYGGSGRVEETQYF
TGTGCCAGCAGCTACGGGGGTAGCGGGAGAGTCGAAGAGACCCAGTACTTC
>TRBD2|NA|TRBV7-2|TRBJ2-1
CASSLNYRPSGPTYNEQFF
TGTGCCAGCAGCTTAAATTATCGGCCTAGCGGGCCTACCTACAATGAGCAGTTCTTC
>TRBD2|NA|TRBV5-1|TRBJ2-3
CASSRLSGGVTDTQYF
TGCGCCAGCAGCCGCCTTAGCGGGGGAGTTACAGATACGCAGTATTTT
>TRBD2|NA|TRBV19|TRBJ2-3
CASSGGLDSDTDTQYF
TGTGCCAGTAGTGGGGGACTAGACTCCGACACAGATACGCAGTATTTT
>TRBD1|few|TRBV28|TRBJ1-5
CASRPLQGGPQHF
TGTGCCAGCAGGCCCCTTCAGGGGGGGCCCCAGCATTTT
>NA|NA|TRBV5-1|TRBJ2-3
CASSLGGGSTDTQYF
TGCGCCAGCAGCTTGGGTGGCGGGAGCACAGATACGCAGTATTTT
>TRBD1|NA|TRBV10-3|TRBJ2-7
CAISESGQGVPYEQYF
TGTGCCATCAGTGAGTCGGGACAGGGGGTACCCTACGAGCAGTACTTC
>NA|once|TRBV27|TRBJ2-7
CASRAAEGEQYF
TGTGCCAGCAGGGCCGCCGAGGGCGAGCAGTACTTC
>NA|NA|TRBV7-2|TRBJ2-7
CASSLAGISSYEQYF
TGTGCCAGCAGCTTAGCGGGCATAAGCTCCTACGAGCAGTACTTC
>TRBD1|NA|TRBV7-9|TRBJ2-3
CASSRGTDTDTQYF
TGTGCCAGCAGCCGAGGGACAGACACAGATACGCAGTATTTT
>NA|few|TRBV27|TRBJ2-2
CASSLLIQGTGELFF
TGTGCCAGCAGTTTGCTAATCCAGGGGACCGGGGAGCTGTTTTTT
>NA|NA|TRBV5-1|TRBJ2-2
CASSRVGGQMNTGELFF
TGCGCCAGCAGCCGGGTGGGGGGACAGATGAACACCGGGGAGCTGTTTTTT
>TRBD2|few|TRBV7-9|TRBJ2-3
CASSLGLAGGPADTQYF
TGTGCCAGCAGCCTAGGGCTAGCGGGAGGGCCGGCAGATACGCAGTATTTT